Below, 7 T cell receptor beta chains from the same sample are listed, as sequenced in a study of CD8 T cells in ankylosing spondylitis. Using its own MiXCR run on the 5' RACE reads, TCRdb lists one record per CDR3 protein. The table shows 450,000 to 550,000 distinct CDR3 sequences, with about 5.7% occurring only once. Whole-study findings and limits: About 8 highly homologous variants made up a TCR beta motif, and this motif appeared characteristic of ankylosing spondylitis blood.

No antigen is known for these receptors. Material for sequencing was blood, either unsorted or a sorted T cell fraction (not recorded which). The receptors originated from a male donor with ankylosing spondylitis.

This clonotype came up many times. The chain joins TRBV12-3 or TRBV12-4 to TRBJ1-1; the D gene is possibly TRBD1 (6 bases). V gave up 6 bases and J gave up 11 bases, with 16 bases separating them. This CDR3 region has 12 residues. CDR3 DNA sequence: TGTGCCAGCAGCATCCAGGGGCTTGGGGCTTTCTTT. Its protein product is CASSIQGLGAFF.

V and J are TRBV27 and TRBJ2-6, with D maybe TRBD1 (5 bases). Germline V gene sequence: CDR1 MNHEY, CDR2 SMNVEV (reference sequence). Trimming took off 6 bases at V and 0 bases at J, with 9 bases between the two ends. The CDR3 runs 15 residues. CDR3 DNA sequence: TGTGCCAGCAGACGACAGAGCTCTGGGGCCAACGTCCTGACTTTC. Translation: CASRRQSSGANVLTF. Drawing the rest from reference TRBV27 and TRBJ2-6, the complete variable domain is EAQVTQNPRYLITVTGKKLTVTCSQNMNHEYMSWYRQDPGLGLRQIYYSMNVEVTDKGDVPEGYKVSRKEKRNFPLILESPSPNQTSLYFCASRRQSSGANVLTFGAGSRLTVL.

This clonotype was picked up many times. The chain uses TRBV5-1 and TRBJ1-1, with D hard to call. Per germline, CDR1 SGHRS and CDR2 YFSETQ. CDR3 length: 12 amino acids. The V and J ends lost 0 bases and 9 bases respectively, with 9 bases between them. The CDR3 coding sequence is TGCGCCAGCAGCTTGGTTTTGGGGAAAGCTTTCTTT. Translation: CASSLVLGKAFF.

Many counts were recorded for this clonotype. This rearrangement joins TRBV7-9 to TRBJ1-1, with 8 positions matching TRBD1. From germline, CDR1 is SEHNR and CDR2 FQNEAQ (reference sequence). The J segment lost 4 bases and the V segment lost 4 bases, leaving 5 bases of the junction unmatched. The length of the CDR3 is 14 residues. The CDR3 coding sequence is TGTGCCAGCAGCTCGAACAGGGGGTTCACTGAAGCTTTCTTT. It translates to CASSSNRGFTEAFF. Using reference TRBV7-9 and TRBJ1-1 for the parts outside the CDR3, the full variable domain is DTGVSQNPRHKITKRGQNVTFRCDPISEHNRLYWYRQTLGQGPEFLTYFQNEAQLEKSRLLSDRFSAERPKGSFSTLEIQRTEQGDSAMYLCASSSNRGFTEAFFGQGTRLTVV.

This chain's CDR3 is CASSWGVGSDTQYF. The CDR3, as DNA: TGTGCCAGCAGTTGGGGCGTTGGCTCAGATACGCAGTATTTT. The chain links TRBV28 to TRBJ2-3, with a weak D call TRBD1 (5 bases). The CDR3 has 14 amino acids. Trimming took off 4 bases at V and 4 bases at J, with 12 bases between the two ends. Germline lookup yields CDR1 MDHEN and CDR2 SYDVKM. The whole variable domain, filled in from reference TRBV28 and TRBJ2-3, reads DVKVTQSSRYLVKRTGEKVFLECVQDMDHENMFWYRQDPGLGLRLIYFSYDVKMKEKGDIPEGYSVSREKKERFSLILESASTNQTSMYLCASSWGVGSDTQYFGPGTRLTVL.

This clonotype was seen repeatedly, ten times or more. The rearrangement uses TRBV29-1 and TRBJ2-3; D is unresolved. Deletions cut 7 bases from V and 4 bases from J, with 12 bases between. The CDR3 is 12 amino acids. The germline gives CDR1 SQVTM, CDR2 ANQGSEA. CDR3 nucleotide sequence: TGCAGCGCCGGCGTCAATGCAGATACGCAGTATTTT. It encodes CSAGVNADTQYF.

The chain is built from TRBV7-2 and TRBJ1-1; D is uncertain. This CDR3 comprises 13 residues. Germline assignment: CDR1 SGHTA and CDR2 FQGNSA. Trimming left V 7 bases short and J 5 bases short, with 14 bases between. DNA of the CDR3: TGTGCCAGCACCACCGTGGGGAGGACTGAAGCTTTCTTT. It translates to CASTTVGRTEAFF.